A selection of T cell receptor beta chains follows, all from one sample in a study of cytomegalovirus exposure and HLA in healthy donors. Generated by immunoSEQ multiplex PCR, the TCRdb table keeps only in-frame clones and is missing some. Of 99,000 or so clones listed, around 73% are singletons. Sequencing was carried out using PBMCs. These receptors were obtained from a woman aged 40 to 49 in good health and CMV-seronegative. CDR3s include the opening cysteine and the closing phenylalanine or tryptophan. A D gene is named only where the DNA matches it firmly. A clone size is listed for some rows: how often the clone was seen (once, few, many), or a class if it is expanded.

cdr3_nt	cdr3_aa	clone_size	d_call	v_call	j_call
TGCAGCGAAACGACACCTCCGAGAGAAGGCTACACCTTC	CSETTPPREGYTF	.	.	TRBV29-1	TRBJ1-2
TGTGCCAGCAGAATCCGGTCAGGGGGCACTGAAGCTTTCTTT	CASRIRSGGTEAFF	.	TRBD1	TRBV6-5	TRBJ1-1
TGTGCCAGCAGCTCCCCCCGGACTAGCGGGAATTCCGTCCGTGAGCAGTTCTTC	CASSSPRTSGNSVREQFF	.	TRBD2	TRBV7-9	TRBJ2-1
TGCGCCAGCAGCCAATGGACAGGGGGTGAAAAACTGTTTTTT	CASSQWTGGEKLFF	.	TRBD1	TRBV4-1	TRBJ1-4
TGTGCCAGCAGCTTCTTACGCAGCTCCTACAATGAGCAGTTCTTC	CASSFLRSSYNEQFF	.	.	TRBV28	TRBJ2-1
TGTGCCAGCAGCTTAGGCCTAAGGGAGGCGGATGACAATGAGCAGTTCTTC	CASSLGLREADDNEQFF	few	.	TRBV13	TRBJ2-1
TGCGCCAGCAGCCAATGGGGCGGGAGTGGAGCTTTCTTT	CASSQWGGSGAFF	few	.	TRBV4-3	TRBJ1-1
TGCAGCGCCGGCCCGGGTCGGGACAGCCCTCGGGAGCAGTACTTC	CSAGPGRDSPREQYF	.	TRBD1	TRBV29-1	TRBJ2-7
TGTGCCAGCAGGGTTCTCGGACTGCCTGGGATTAGCTACGAGCAGTACTTC	CASRVLGLPGISYEQYF	once	.	TRBV2	TRBJ2-7
TGTGCCACCCACCGGGGCACTGAAGCTTTCTTT	CATHRGTEAFF	.	.	TRBV19	TRBJ1-1
TGTGCCAGCAGACGCTCAGGGATGAACACTGAAGCTTTCTTT	CASRRSGMNTEAFF	few	.	TRBV7-2	TRBJ1-1
TGTGCCAGCAGCCTTACAGGGGTCACTGAAGCTTTCTTT	CASSLTGVTEAFF	.	TRBD1	TRBV5-4	TRBJ1-1
TGTGCCAGCAGCTTGGCGACGGTAGCCTATGGCTACACCTTC	CASSLATVAYGYTF	.	.	TRBV5-4	TRBJ1-2
TGTGCCAGCAGCGTAGGTCCAGGTGGGAACACTGAAGCTTTCTTT	CASSVGPGGNTEAFF	.	.	TRBV9	TRBJ1-1
TGTGCCAGCAGTGAAGCCAACCAGGGGCTGGAGACCCAGTACTTC	CASSEANQGLETQYF	once	.	TRBV2	TRBJ2-5
TGCGCCGTCCCTAGGCACGAGCAGTACTTC	CAVPRHEQYF	.	.	TRBV10-1	TRBJ2-7
TGTGCCAGCTCACCGAACCGGGAGACGCTGGCGCAGTATTTT	CASSPNRETLAQYF	.	.	TRBV18	TRBJ2-3
TGTGCCTGGATCCGAGGGGGTCGGGGCACTGAAGCTTTCTTT	CAWIRGGRGTEAFF	.	.	TRBV30	TRBJ1-1
.	CALFLGRVGRGAVF	.	.	TRBV10-3	TRBJ2-2
TGTGCCAGCAGCTCGACTAGCGGGAGTTTTACCGGGGAGCTGTTTTTT	CASSSTSGSFTGELFF	.	TRBD2	TRBV7-2	TRBJ2-2
TGTGCCAGCAGCTTAGGCCGAGGAGATGAGCAGTTCTTC	CASSLGRGDEQFF	.	.	TRBV13	TRBJ2-1
TGTGCCAGCACCCAATCCGGGACTAGCTCCTACGAGCAGTACTTC	CASTQSGTSSYEQYF	.	TRBD2	TRBV5-8	TRBJ2-7
TGTGCCAGCAGGCCAGCTAACTATGGCTACACCTTC	CASRPANYGYTF	few	.	TRBV7-9	TRBJ1-2
TGTGCCAGCTACAGGGAGAAGGCTTTCTTT	CASYREKAFF	once	.	TRBV28	TRBJ1-1
TGCGCCAGCAGCCCAGAGGGGTACCCTAGACAGGGGAACACTGAAGCTTTCTTT	CASSPEGYPRQGNTEAFF	.	TRBD1	TRBV4-3	TRBJ1-1
TGTGCCAGCAGTTTTTCATCAGGGAACCATCAGCCCCAGCATTTT	CASSFSSGNHQPQHF	.	.	TRBV28	TRBJ1-5
TGCGCCAGCAGTCGCTCGCGCGGGGGTCCCTCCTGCTACAATGAGCAGTTCTTC	CASSRSRGGPSCYNEQFF	.	TRBD2	TRBV23-1	TRBJ2-1
TGTGCCAGCAGTCCTCTAATCGCGGGGGCCTATACGCAGTATTTT	CASSPLIAGAYTQYF	.	.	TRBV27	TRBJ2-3
TGTGCCTGGTCCCCCCTGGGGACAGGGAGCGGCTACACCTTC	CAWSPLGTGSGYTF	.	TRBD1	TRBV30	TRBJ1-2
TGCGCCAGCAAAGGGAGTACTAGCGGGAGGGACAGCTCCTACAATGAGCAGTTCTTC	CASKGSTSGRDSSYNEQFF	.	TRBD2	TRBV5-1	TRBJ2-1
TGTGCCAGCAGCCCCCCCTCCTCCTACAATGAGCAGTTCTTC	CASSPPSSYNEQFF	.	.	TRBV7-6	TRBJ2-1
TGTGCCAGCAGTTTCTCTCGTACTGAAGCTTTCTTT	CASSFSRTEAFF	.	.	TRBV28	TRBJ1-1
TGTGCCAGCAGTGAATGGGGTGGGGGGTCGGGCTACACCTTC	CASSEWGGGSGYTF	.	.	TRBV25-1	TRBJ1-2
TGTGCCAGCAGCCCATGGGAGGCGAGCTCCCCCCACTTT	CASSPWEASSPHF	.	.	TRBV5-5	TRBJ1-6
TGTGCCATCAGACAGGGGGCCTCTGACAATCAGCCCCAGCATTTT	CAIRQGASDNQPQHF	once	TRBD1	TRBV10-3	TRBJ1-5